This entry describes one T cell receptor beta chain. This clonotype appeared a single time. It has no known antigen specificity. No quality values exist for individual bases; no much larger clone is one base distant. A lone read gives weak evidence. This entry comes from a study of regulatory T cells in long-lasting Graves disease (dated by TCRdb to the early 2020s). Some background on the complete study: Patients with newly diagnosed Graves' disease had been on antithyroid drugs for under 3 months. Persistent Graves' disease patients were compared with newly diagnosed Graves' disease patients by peripheral blood TCR sequencing and RNA sequencing. The study was registered as a clinical trial and conducted in China. A total of around 35 samples were covered by TCR sequencing, comprising about 13 persistent and around 20 newly diagnosed Graves' disease patients. Overall study outcomes, separate from this receptor: The study examined only peripheral blood because the primary lesion, thyroid tissue, could not be accessed. More public clonotypes were shared among persistent patients (fewer than 3,000) than among newly diagnosed patients (roughly 960). The authors noted that the small sample size was a limitation that may lower accuracy. Sequencing and analysis were limited to the TCR beta chain. Compared with newly diagnosed patients, persistent Graves' disease patients had lower TCR Shannon entropy and fewer highly expanded clones, which suggests clonal expansion.

The time point label corresponds to: newly diagnosed GD, antithyroid drugs for less than 3 months. For both TCR sequencing and RNA sequencing, RNA was extracted from PBMCs in TRIzol. The diagnosis of Graves' disease was made according to American Thyroid Association guidelines. Recruitment of patients was carried out at an endocrinology department in Xi'an, China. Each patient gave about 9.1 milliliters of peripheral blood, collected in an EDTA anticoagulant tube. Ficoll Paque Plus density gradient separation was used to isolate PBMCs, and no further T cell sorting was performed. An Agilent 2100 Bioanalyzer and agarose gel were used to check RNA quality, while a NanoDrop 2000 measured RNA concentration. The library was built by means of multiplex PCR. The run used an Illumina HiSeq 4000. TCR beta libraries were built with iRepertoire HTBI primers and Arm-PCR amplification of CDR3 regions. Before sequencing, the PCR products underwent gel purification. The paper's data handling went like this. Gene usage analysis of CDR3 amino acid clonotypes relied on the 55 to 80 TRBV and around 14 TRBJ segments identified across samples. COPE and FqMerger were used to merge the filtered high-quality paired reads into contigs. BLAST was used to align contigs to IMGT TRBV, TRBD and TRBJ reference genes, and CDR3 was defined according to IMGT. Clonotypes above 0.1% frequency were classified as highly expanded clones. Shannon entropy was used to measure repertoire diversity, and the Gini coefficient was used to measure V-J evenness. A clonotype was considered public if more than one individual shared it. TCRdb ran its own pipeline on the public reads, namely fastp trimming at Q25 and MiXCR clone calling, and kept in-frame beta chains. Identical CDR3 protein sequences are pooled into one entry, listed with their most common genes and DNA. For this entry, the V and J calls and clone size follow TCRdb and not the study's own pipeline. The sample data list 520,000 or so distinct CDR3 sequences, and 12% of these were observed just once. Together, the top ten hold 8.9% of the sample.

This sample also appeared in a second study, on T cells in Graves' hyperthyroidism and ophthalmopathy. The second publication reports: Graves' hyperthyroidism was defined as stable when no progression to ophthalmopathy occurred over 18 months of follow-up. Hyperthyroidism patients were newly diagnosed, had a disease duration of under 2 months, and were aged 18 to 65 years. Exclusion was applied to patients with uncontrolled infections, other autoimmune diseases, pregnancy or lactation. Diagnoses were established on the basis of clinical symptoms, serum thyroxine and TRAb, thyroid ultrasound, and orbital computed tomography. For the first round of RT-PCR on the TCR CDR3, the HTBI primer set was used together with the Qiagen OneStep RT-PCR kit. Most expanded thyroid clonotypes (frequency above 0.001) were also detected in blood, a finding suggesting that blood repertoires may reflect thyroid immune responses. In cross-validation, a model built on a 13 V-J signature told ophthalmopathy apart from stable hyperthyroidism with 87.88% sensitivity and about 81% specificity, and in testing the same model reached 80%/75%. In validation, the model predicted progression to ophthalmopathy a median of about 5.9 months before onset, with over 60% sensitivity and about 75% specificity. TCR V-J signatures able to tell the groups apart were searched for in a discovery cohort of 100 patients, of whom more than 40 had Graves' ophthalmopathy and roughly 58 had stable Graves' hyperthyroidism. Prospective prediction of ophthalmopathy was tested in an independent validation cohort consisting of fewer than 20 hyperthyroidism patients and approximately 16 patients who later progressed to ophthalmopathy. The approximately 100 discovery patients were divided at random into training and test sets in a 7:3 ratio. In addition, the study compared T-cell repertoires in thyroid tissue and in blood from about six Graves' hyperthyroidism patients. Once sampling was done, hyperthyroidism patients were given methimazole at a starting dose of 30 mg daily, whereas ophthalmopathy patients were given high-dose intravenous methylprednisolone. The libraries were constructed in a second round of multiplex PCR and then size-selected and purified. Paired-end sequencing of the libraries was performed with 100 bp reads on an Illumina HiSeq2000. SOAPnuke was used to process the raw data, removing reads that contained adapters or uncalled bases, had a mean Phred below 15, or lacked an exact match to the constant primer or identifier. High-quality paired reads were merged with COPE v1.2.5, and unique nucleotide sequences were defined as clonotypes. Clonotypes were aligned to IMGT TRBV, TRBD and TRBJ reference segments using MiTCR v1.1. The analysis included only V-J combinations with a frequency above 0.0001, which together covered 99% to 99.2% of the repertoires. A TCS score was defined as the ratio of F50 (clonal expansion) to E x V (chaos), with BLOSUM62-based TCRdist applied between CDR3 peptides within each V-J. Welch's t-statistics and random forest reduced fewer than 600 V-J features to roughly 13, which were used in a naive Bayes classifier (R e1071). No statistical method was used to fix the sample size in advance, and group allocation was not hidden from the investigators. According to the paper, TCR Vbeta CDR3 sequencing was carried out on some 140 peripheral blood samples, which came from under 50 ophthalmopathy, under 80 hyperthyroidism and roughly 17 progressor patients.

This clonotype was obtained from a woman aged 25 to 39 with Graves disease. Donor details come from another sample of the same person, matched by shared clones. The material sequenced was peripheral blood mononuclear cells (PBMCs), taken at new diagnosis, from a patient treated with antithyroid drugs.

The CDR3 sequence is CASSEAFLNRGRSPEAFF. The DNA sequence reads TGTGCCAGCAGTGAAGCGTTCCTCAACAGGGGGCGCAGCCCTGAAGCTTTCTTT. The chain was built from TRBV6-1 and TRBJ1-1; 9 bases in the middle match TRBD1. From the germline V gene, CDR1 is MNHNS and CDR2 is SASEGT. Germline trimming amounts to 0 bases on V and 6 bases on J, with 14 as the count of junction bases outside the gene matches. The CDR3 measures 18 amino acids from cysteine to phenylalanine. The only DNA kept is the CDR3, 54 bases in frame from the first base.